The T cell receptor (beta chain) under discussion was sequenced for a study of T cells in tuberculosis listed by TCRdb under 2018. In terms of the full investigation: The study combined CD1B tetramers and high-throughput TCR immunosequencing to characterize T cells specific for the mycobacterial lipid antigen glucose monomycolate (GMM). Study-wide findings and limitations: The stringent sort gate may have missed T cells binding the CD1B-GMM tetramer with low affinity.

Turning to this clone: Base quality data are lacking; no much larger clone is found one base away.

Because TCR-alpha and TCR-beta chains were sequenced unpaired, no information on chain pairing was available. TCR libraries were generated with the immunoSEQ multiplex PCR assay, using TCR-beta and/or TCR-alpha/delta assays for each sample. The amplified TCR libraries were sequenced using the Illumina high-throughput platform. The authors' analysis ran thus. Clustering and dimensionality reduction were performed using pairwise TCRdist distances among GMM-specific receptors from ex vivo sorted or in vitro expanded T cells. Sequence motifs defined by gene usage and CDR3 content were tested for enrichment in tetramer-positive versus tetramer-negative populations. What TCRdb holds here is the immuneACCESS table cut down to in-frame rearrangements. Part of the clones is not present; checked against another copy, under half of the missing clones reflect an unresolved V gene, and the others are unexplained. V, J and clone size reflect that table, while D and trimming were determined from the DNA. The sample table lists about 58,000 clones, nearly 90% of them with a count of one. The top ten constitute around a fifth of the sample.

CDR3 length: 13 amino acids, cysteine to phenylalanine. Here the CDR3 DNA is all that survives: 39 bases in frame from base 1. The junction shows trimming of 8 bases on V and 0 bases on J, plus 11 bases between the germline ends. Taken from the germline V gene, the CDR1 and CDR2 loops are MDHEN and SYDVKM. PBMC were thawed, rested overnight, stained with a GMM-loaded CD1B tetramer, a Live/Dead dye and anti-CD3, and then sorted on a FACS Aria II. C32 glucose monomycolate purified from Rhodococcus equi was loaded onto CD1B tetramers. Before cryopreservation, the PBMC used for tetramer sorting had been depleted of CD14-expressing monocytes for a separate study. Roughly 100,000 tetramer-negative cells were sorted from each donor and analyzed alongside the tetramer-positive cells. GMM-loaded CD1B tetramers were used to sort antigen-specific T cells from a handful of healthy South African adults.

The sample was CD1b-GMM tetramer-negative cells sorted from PBMCs. The cell subset or site label here, explained by the study, means: T cells not binding CD1B-GMM tetramer, sorted from same donor. This sequence was found in an adult woman with latent tuberculosis. Recombination connected TRBV28 to TRBJ2-7, with TRBD1 perhaps the D gene, on 6 matching bases. CDR3 protein: CASQTGSSYEQYF. The DNA sequence is given as TGTGCCAGCCAAACAGGGAGCTCCTACGAGCAGTACTTC.